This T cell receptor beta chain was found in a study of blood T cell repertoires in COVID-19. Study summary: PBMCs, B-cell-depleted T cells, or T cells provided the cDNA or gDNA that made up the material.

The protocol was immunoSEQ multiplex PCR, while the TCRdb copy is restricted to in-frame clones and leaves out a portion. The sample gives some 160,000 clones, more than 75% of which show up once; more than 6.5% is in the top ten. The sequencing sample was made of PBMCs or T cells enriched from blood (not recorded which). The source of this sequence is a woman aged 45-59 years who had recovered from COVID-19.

CDR3 region: CASSIGLGAGISSYNEQFF. In DNA form, the CDR3 reads TGTGCCAGTAGTATAGGATTAGGAGCGGGTATTAGCTCCTACAATGAGCAGTTCTTC. This chain joins TRBV19 and TRBJ2-1, with D maybe TRBD2 (6 bases). This CDR3 has 19 amino acids. Germline CDR1 is LNHDA and CDR2 is SQIVND (reference sequence). V was trimmed by 1 base and J by 0 bases, leaving 19 bases between them. Looking up the rest from reference TRBV19 and TRBJ2-1 gives the full variable domain: DGGITQSPKYLFRKEGQNVTLSCEQNLNHDAMYWYRQDPGQGLRLIYYSQIVNDFQKGDIAEGYSVSREKKESFPLTVTSAQKNPTAFYLCASSIGLGAGISSYNEQFFGPGTRLTVL.